Each of the 22 T cell receptor beta chains below was sequenced from the same sample in a study of beta chain features in type 1 diabetes. Which antigens these TCRs recognize remains unknown. General study results and limits: Among patients with Type 1 diabetes, TCRB CDR3s were moderately but significantly shorter in every one of the four CD4+ subsets.

Isolated RNA was reverse transcribed in full, so expressed TCRB transcripts were sequenced. Assay used: immunoSEQ multiplex PCR; TCRdb lists only in-frame clones, some missing. The repertoire holds over 300,000 clones, with around 8.5% as singletons. The specimen sequenced was central memory CD4+ T cells from blood. Every receptor here comes from a man aged 30 to 45 with type 1 diabetes.

This clone was counted between two and nine times. This CDR3 is also generated by other DNA sequences in the sample. The CDR3 spells CASSGTGYEQYF. CDR3 bases: TGTGCCAGCAGCGGGACAGGCTACGAGCAGTACTTC. The chain employs TRBV7-2 and TRBJ2-7; 8 positions agree with TRBD1. CDR1 is SGHTA, CDR2 FQGNSA, per germline. Trimming at V came to 5 bases and at J to 3 bases, leaving 0 bases not matched to a gene. The CDR3 totals 12 residues. Supplemented by reference TRBV7-2 and TRBJ2-7, the full variable domain reads GAGVSQSPSNKVTEKGKDVELRCDPISGHTALYWYRQSLGQGLEFLIYFQGNSAPDKSGLPSDRFSAERTGGSVSTLTIQRTQQEDSAVYLCASSGTGYEQYFGPGTRLTVT.

This CDR3 is CSGPGGETQYF. CDR3 sequence (DNA): TGCAGCGGTCCGGGGGGGGAGACCCAGTACTTC. This chain links TRBV29-1 with TRBJ2-5; 8 positions match TRBD2. The CDR3 covers 11 residues. Per germline, CDR1 SQVTM and CDR2 ANQGSEA. Losses at the gene ends were 7 bases for V and 5 bases for J; bases not matched to a gene: 3.

V is TRBV4-1 and J is TRBJ2-5; the D gene is possibly TRBD2 (5 bases). V was shortened by 0 bases and J by 5 bases, with 13 bases between the two germline ends. The CDR3 spans 15 residues. Germline loops: CDR1 MGHRA, CDR2 YSYEKL. The CDR3 DNA sequence: TGCGCCAGCAGCCAAGATGTAGGGAGCTGGGAGACCCAGTACTTC. It codes for CASSQDVGSWETQYF.

This chain connects TRBV30 to TRBJ1-3; 7 bases align to TRBD1. Germline V lookup: CDR1 GTSNPN, CDR2 SVGIG (reference sequence). Losses at the gene ends were 2 bases for V and 2 bases for J; bases not matched to a gene: 3. CDR3 length: 14 amino acids. CDR3 sequence reads: CAWSIGTAGNTIYF. CDR3 nucleotide sequence: TGTGCCTGGAGTATAGGGACAGCTGGAAACACCATATATTTT.

CDR3 protein: CASSLAWGHEQYF. The CDR3 bases are TGTGCCAGCAGCTTAGCGTGGGGCCACGAGCAGTACTTC. The rearrangement uses TRBV7-2 and TRBJ2-7; tentatively, D is TRBD1 (5 bases). The CDR3 totals 13 residues. Germline CDR1 and CDR2: SGHTA and FQGNSA. The ends were cut back, 0 bases at V and 5 bases at J, with 8 bases in the middle.

The chain joins TRBV6-1 to TRBJ1-5; 8 nucleotides line up with TRBD1. The CDR3 covers 15 residues. From germline, CDR1 is MNHNS and CDR2 SASEGT. V shed 2 bases, J shed 7 bases, and the junction held 7 bases outside the gene matches. CDR3 sequence: CASSELTGGGQPQHF. CDR3 coding DNA: TGTGCCAGCAGTGAACTAACAGGGGGTGGACAGCCCCAGCATTTT.

This clone occurred a few times. The rearrangement uses TRBV25-1 and TRBJ2-1, with 12 bases fitting TRBD2. The trim removed 2 bases at V and 9 bases at J, leaving 8 bases unmatched. This CDR3 is 16 amino acids long. Germline CDR1 and CDR2: MGHDK and SYGVNS. The CDR3 loop reads CASSEPGASGGGEQFF. DNA of the CDR3: TGTGCCAGCAGTGAACCAGGCGCTAGCGGGGGGGGTGAGCAGTTCTTC.

The CDR3 loop reads CASSTSGSYEQYF. The CDR3 DNA follows: TGTGCCAGCTCGACTAGCGGGTCCTACGAGCAGTACTTC. The rearrangement uses TRBV4-2 and TRBJ2-7, with 10 bases fitting TRBD2. From germline, CDR1 is LGHNA and CDR2 YNFKEQ. This CDR3 spans 13 amino acids. Unmatched junction bases numbered 2, after V lost 8 bases and J lost 1 base.

This clone was observed a handful of times. The gene calls are TRBV6-5 and TRBJ2-5, with 7 bases fitting TRBD1. J was trimmed by 7 bases and V by 2 bases; bases with no gene match: 7. This CDR3 spans 14 amino acids. Looked up from germline, CDR1 is MNHEY and CDR2 is SVGAGI. The CDR3: CASSYGTDPGTQYF. The CDR3 bases are TGTGCCAGCAGTTACGGGACAGACCCCGGGACCCAGTACTTC.

V gene TRBV10-3 combines with J gene TRBJ2-1; 9 positions match TRBD2. The V and J ends lost 0 bases and 6 bases, in that order; junction bases with no gene match: 6. The germline V gene has CDR1 ENHRY and CDR2 SYGVKD. The CDR3 totals 16 residues. The CDR3 reads CAISESWSSGANEQFF. CDR3 bases: TGTGCCATCAGTGAGTCGTGGTCTAGCGGGGCCAATGAGCAGTTCTTC.

There are a few counts of this clone. The rearrangement joins TRBV7-2 to TRBJ1-1; 7 bases fit TRBD1. J gave up 4 bases and V 5 bases, and 7 bases lay outside the gene matches. The CDR3 is 14 amino acids. From germline, CDR1 is SGHTA and CDR2 FQGNSA. CDR3 sequence: CASSQTTGPTEAFF. CDR3 bases: TGTGCCAGCAGCCAGACGACAGGGCCCACTGAAGCTTTCTTT. Based on the CDR3 plus reference TRBV7-2 and TRBJ1-1, the full variable domain is GAGVSQSPSNKVTEKGKDVELRCDPISGHTALYWYRQSLGQGLEFLIYFQGNSAPDKSGLPSDRFSAERTGGSVSTLTIQRTQQEDSAVYLCASSQTTGPTEAFFGQGTRLTVV.

This clone was seen only a few times. The sample carries other DNA sequences with the same CDR3. J is TRBJ1-6 and V is TRBV4-1; 7 bases match TRBD1. CDR3 length equals 17 residues. Per germline, CDR1 MGHRA and CDR2 YSYEKL. Unmatched junction bases numbered 3, after V lost 1 base and J lost 0 bases. The CDR3 reads CASSQGQGSSYNSPLHF. Written as DNA, the CDR3 is TGCGCCAGCAGCCAAGGACAGGGAAGCTCCTATAATTCACCCCTCCACTTT.

This clone turned up a few times. The DNA for the CDR3 is TGTGCCAGCAGCCTTGGGGCGAACCCCTATGGCTACACCTTC. Its translation: CASSLGANPYGYTF. V and J are TRBV5-4 and TRBJ1-2, with D tentatively TRBD1 (5 bases). Per germline, CDR1 SGHNT and CDR2 YYREEE (reference sequence). Deletions cut 4 bases from V and 4 bases from J, with 14 bases between. This CDR3 spans 14 amino acids.

This clone appeared a few times. The CDR3 protein is CASIAIQGSPEQYF. The CDR3 DNA follows: TGTGCCAGCATAGCCATACAGGGGTCGCCCGAGCAGTACTTC. The rearrangement links TRBV7-9 to TRBJ2-7; 7 nucleotides match TRBD1. Trimming at V came to 7 bases and at J to 6 bases, leaving 12 bases not matched to a gene. Per the germline V gene, CDR1 is SEHNR and CDR2 is FQNEAQ (reference sequence). The CDR3 has 14 residues.

This clone was counted a few times. The chain has TRBV21-1 and TRBJ2-2; TRBD1, as called in the table, went unchecked against the DNA. TRBV21-1 is a recognized pseudogene. The CDR3 sequence is 17 residues long. The CDR3 sequence is CASSERGGPANTGELFF. DNA for the CDR3: TGTGCCAGCAGCGAAAGGGGTGGACCTGCGAACACCGGGGAGCTGTTTTTT.

The chain carries TRBV14 and TRBJ2-3; 13 bases match TRBD2. CDR1 is SGHDN and CDR2 is FVKESK in the germline V gene. CDR3 length: 18 residues. V was clipped by 4 bases and J by 0 bases; unmatched bases: 7. This CDR3 reads CASSLRTSGGSSTDTQYF. The CDR3 DNA reads TGTGCCAGCAGCCTCCGGACTAGCGGGGGCTCTAGCACAGATACGCAGTATTTT. The full variable domain, completed using reference TRBV14 and TRBJ2-3, is EAGVTQFPSHSVIEKGQTVTLRCDPISGHDNLYWYRRVMGKEIKFLLHFVKESKQDESGMPNNRFLAERTGGTYSTLKVQPAELEDSGVYFCASSLRTSGGSSTDTQYFGPGTRLTVL.

The rearrangement links TRBV4-3 to TRBJ2-2; D not resolved. This CDR3 region has 14 residues. CDR1 LGHNA and CDR2 YSLEER come from the germline V gene. Trimming stripped 1 base from V and 5 bases from J, with 8 bases between. CDR3 protein: CASSQAPATGELFF. The CDR3, as DNA: TGCGCCAGCAGCCAAGCGCCTGCTACCGGGGAGCTGTTTTTT.

The sample holds a few counts of this clone. The chain employs TRBV4-3 and TRBJ2-7; D might be TRBD1 (5 bases). The CDR3 has 15 residues. From germline, CDR1 is LGHNA and CDR2 YSLEER. V was cut by 1 base and J by 0 bases, with 10 bases left in between. The CDR3 DNA is TGCGCCAGCAGCCAAGTCTATGACAGCTCCTACGAGCAGTACTTC. Translation gives CASSQVYDSSYEQYF.

Many counts were recorded for this clone. J is TRBJ2-5 and V is TRBV7-9; TRBD1 aligns across 7 bases. Per the germline V gene, CDR1 is SEHNR and CDR2 is FQNEAQ (reference sequence). The trim removed 8 bases at V and 5 bases at J, leaving 11 bases unmatched. CDR3 length equals 14 residues. CDR3 residues: CASGPSTGIETQYF. The CDR3 DNA is TGTGCCAGCGGCCCATCGACAGGGATCGAGACCCAGTACTTC. Full variable domain (missing parts from reference TRBV7-9 and TRBJ2-5): DTGVSQNPRHKITKRGQNVTFRCDPISEHNRLYWYRQTLGQGPEFLTYFQNEAQLEKSRLLSDRFSAERPKGSFSTLEIQRTEQGDSAMYLCASGPSTGIETQYFGPGTRLLVL.

This clone occurred a few times. V usage is TRBV4-2 and J usage is TRBJ1-1; no clear D gene. V lost 0 bases to trimming and J lost 0 bases, with 14 bases between them. CDR1 LGHNA and CDR2 YNFKEQ come from the germline V gene. The CDR3 totals 17 residues. The CDR3 region has the DNA TGTGCCAGCAGCCAAGATTGGGGAGGGATTATGAACACTGAAGCTTTCTTT. Protein sequence: CASSQDWGGIMNTEAFF.

At least ten counts were recorded for this clone. The CDR3 loop is CASSFGQTGELFF. In nucleotides, the CDR3 is TGTGCCAGCAGCTTCGGGCAGACCGGGGAGCTGTTTTTT. This sequence joins TRBV5-4 and TRBJ2-2; D not resolved. V shed 2 bases and J shed 5 bases, with 7 bases lying between them. The germline V gene encodes CDR1 SGHNT and CDR2 YYREEE (reference sequence). The CDR3 runs to 13 residues. Filled out from reference TRBV5-4 and TRBJ2-2, the complete variable domain reads ETGVTQSPTHLIKTRGQQVTLRCSSQSGHNTVSWYQQALGQGPQFIFQYYREEENGRGNFPPRFSGLQFPNYSSELNVNALELDDSALYLCASSFGQTGELFFGEGSRLTVL.

This clone has a handful of counts. The gene calls are TRBV29-1 and TRBJ2-1; D uncertain. V lost 3 bases, J lost 1 base, and 4 bases lay in between. Germline lookup yields CDR1 SQVTM and CDR2 ANQGSEA. CDR3 size: 12 residues. CDR3: CSVDTSYNEQFF. The CDR3 coding sequence is TGCAGCGTTGACACATCCTACAATGAGCAGTTCTTC.